What follows describes a single TCR beta chain. Original processing notes: Amplifying reference gene primers gave estimates of nucleated cell counts. Profiled with immunoSEQ multiplex PCR; TCRdb holds only in-frame clones, not every one. That table furnishes V, J and clone size, whereas the DNA furnished D and trimming. The repertoire holds around 86,000 clones, with roughly 88% as singletons. Germline-derived CDR1 and CDR2 are SQVTM and ANQGSEA. The ends were cut back, 7 bases at V and 0 bases at J, with 10 bases in the middle. There are 13 residues in the CDR3. This record belongs to a study of blood T cell repertoires in COVID-19.

The receptor comes from a human donor in a cohort sampled during active COVID-19. Material: peripheral blood. V usage is TRBV29-1 and J usage is TRBJ1-3; D is uncertain. CDR3 loop: CSARESSGNTIYF. In DNA, the CDR3 is TGCAGCGCCCGGGAGTCCTCTGGAAACACCATATATTTT.